Each of the 17 T cell receptor beta chains below was sequenced from the same sample in a study of cytomegalovirus exposure and HLA in healthy donors. The PCR was carried out with 60 Vbeta primers and 13 Jbeta primers. Produced via immunoSEQ multiplex PCR; TCRdb's table is partial and in-frame only. The sample lists a few hundred thousand clones; 70% to 90% were seen once. The material sequenced was PBMCs. The source of these receptors is a woman aged 55-70 years in good health and CMV-seropositive.

The CDR3 sequence is CASKEGQGPFYGYTF. CDR3 coding DNA: TGTGCCAGCAAAGAAGGACAGGGGCCCTTCTATGGCTACACCTTC. The chain links TRBV5-4 to TRBJ1-2; TRBD1 matches 9 bases. The CDR3 has 15 residues. CDR1 and CDR2 (germline): SGHNT, YYREEE (reference sequence). V lost 6 bases and J lost 4; bases outside the gene matches: 10.

This clone was seen a single time. The CDR3 sequence: CASSPSGTGVQPQHF. CDR3 bases: TGTGCCAGCTCACCAAGCGGGACAGGGGTTCAGCCCCAGCATTTT. The rearrangement joins TRBV18 to TRBJ1-5; 10 positions agree with TRBD1. This CDR3 contains 15 residues. Per germline, CDR1 KGHSH and CDR2 LQKENI. V dropped 2 bases and J dropped 6; count of bases not matched to a gene: 4. The full variable domain, rest sourced from reference TRBV18 and TRBJ1-5, is NAGVMQNPRHLVRRRGQEARLRCSPMKGHSHVYWYRQLPEEGLKFMVYLQKENIIDESGMPKERFSAEFPKEGPSILRIQQVVRGDSAAYFCASSPSGTGVQPQHFGDGTRLSIL.

The chain uses TRBV7-2 and TRBJ1-4; D not resolved. The germline gives CDR1 SGHTA, CDR2 FQGNSA. V lost 5 bases, J lost 8 bases, and 18 bases lay in between. The CDR3 extends over 15 amino acids. This CDR3 is CASSGGVPGNEKLFF. The CDR3, as DNA: TGTGCCAGCAGCGGAGGCGTACCGGGGAACGAAAAACTGTTTTTT.

The rearrangement joins TRBV5-1 to TRBJ2-5; D possibly corresponds to TRBD2 (6 bases). There are 13 residues in the CDR3. V gave up 4 bases and J gave up 4 bases, with 11 bases separating them. Germline V gives CDR1 SGHRS, CDR2 YFSETQ. The CDR3 nucleotides read TGCGCCAGCAGCACCGGGAGTGGAGAGACCCAGTACTTC. Its translation: CASSTGSGETQYF.

The chain links TRBV10-1 to TRBJ1-1; D is unclear. CDR1 and CDR2 (germline): WNHNN, SYGVQD (reference sequence). V lost 6 bases, J lost 5 bases, and 13 bases lay in between. This CDR3 has 13 residues. The CDR3, as DNA: TGCGCCAGCAGCGAGGGAGGTCGGACTGAAGCTTTCTTT. This translates into CASSEGGRTEAFF.

The genes are TRBV28 and TRBJ1-1, with D perhaps matching TRBD1 (5 bases). The CDR3 contains 13 residues. Germline V gives CDR1 MDHEN, CDR2 SYDVKM. Trimming took 7 bases from V and 3 from J, leaving 12 bases between them. The CDR3 here is CASIRGGYTEAFF. The DNA of the CDR3 is TGTGCCAGCATTCGGGGGGGTTACACTGAAGCTTTCTTT.

This clone was recorded a few times. This chain uses TRBV15 with TRBJ2-1; 7 nucleotides align to TRBD2. Germline V gene sequence: CDR1 LNHNV, CDR2 YYDKDF (reference sequence). The CDR3 is 14 amino acids. Germline trimming cut 3 bases from V and 7 bases from J; bases unmatched to any gene: 6. CDR3 loop: CATSRGGPLNEQFF. The CDR3 DNA reads TGTGCCACCAGCAGGGGAGGGCCATTAAATGAGCAGTTCTTC.

The chain couples TRBV19 to TRBJ1-4; possibly TRBD1 for D (5 bases). Germline V gives CDR1 LNHDA, CDR2 SQIVND (reference sequence). The CDR3 extends over 14 amino acids. Deletions cut 2 bases from V and 8 bases from J, with 12 bases between. CDR3 loop: CASSIQGVKEKLFF. DNA of the CDR3: TGTGCCAGTAGTATACAGGGCGTCAAGGAAAAACTGTTTTTT.

The chain links TRBV19 to TRBJ2-7; D is ambiguous. The CDR3 is 14 residues long. CDR1 LNHDA and CDR2 SQIVND come from the germline V gene (reference sequence). V was pared by 3 bases and J by 2 bases, with 11 bases between. The CDR3 nucleotides are TGTGCCAGTAGTATGAGCCTACCCCCCTACGAGCAGTACTTC. Protein sequence: CASSMSLPPYEQYF.

The genes are TRBV6-1 and TRBJ1-5, with D possibly TRBD1 on 5 matching bases. V lost 6 bases and J lost 7, with 10 bases in between. Germline V gives CDR1 MNHNS, CDR2 SASEGT. This CDR3 is 12 amino acids long. CDR3 sequence reads: CASRGVGQPQHF. In DNA form, the CDR3 reads TGTGCCAGCAGAGGGGTAGGGCAGCCCCAGCATTTT.

V gene TRBV5-6 combines with J gene TRBJ2-7, with D possibly TRBD2 on 5 matching bases. The germline V gene has CDR1 SGHDT and CDR2 YYEEEE. V dropped 1 base and J dropped 6 bases, with 11 bases sitting between them. The length of the CDR3 is 13 residues. DNA for the CDR3: TGTGCCAGCAGCTTGATGGCAGGAGGCGAGCAGTACTTC. It codes for CASSLMAGGEQYF.

V gene TRBV11-3 combines with J gene TRBJ2-3; D is unclear. The CDR3 covers 13 residues. CDR1 is SGHNT, CDR2 YENEEA, per germline. Deletions cut 2 bases from V and 4 bases from J, with 7 bases between. This CDR3 is CASSLNIADTQYF. For the CDR3, the DNA is TGTGCCAGCAGCTTAAATATCGCAGATACGCAGTATTTT.

This clone showed up just a few times. V and J are TRBV9 and TRBJ2-7; 8 nucleotides agree with TRBD1. Germline CDR1 and CDR2: SGDLS and YYNGEE. The J segment lost 6 bases and the V segment lost 3 bases, leaving 8 bases of the junction unmatched. This CDR3 spans 14 amino acids. CDR3 sequence reads: CASSGGQGRIEQYF. The CDR3 coding sequence is TGTGCCAGCAGCGGCGGACAGGGAAGGATCGAGCAGTACTTC.

This clone came up a few times. This chain uses TRBV5-1 with TRBJ2-7, with TRBD1 matching over 8 bases. Trimming at V came to 4 bases and at J to 3 bases, leaving 6 bases not matched to a gene. This CDR3 contains 14 residues. The germline gives CDR1 SGHRS, CDR2 YFSETQ. Here the CDR3 reads CASSRTGGVYEQYF. DNA for the CDR3: TGCGCCAGCAGCCGAACAGGGGGTGTCTACGAGCAGTACTTC.

This clone was recorded only once. The V call is TRBV28, the J call TRBJ2-1; 12 nucleotides align to TRBD2. The CDR3 sequence is 17 residues long. Germline CDR1 is MDHEN and CDR2 is SYDVKM. The V and J ends lost 5 bases and 8 bases, in that order; junction bases with no gene match: 13. The CDR3 sequence: CASSKWTSGELRYEQFF. The CDR3 coding sequence is TGTGCCAGCAGTAAGTGGACTAGCGGGGAATTACGGTATGAGCAGTTCTTC.

J is TRBJ2-7 and V is TRBV5-1, with 9 bases identical to TRBD2. The germline CDR1 and CDR2 sequences are SGHRS and YFSETQ. V shed 0 bases, J shed 3 bases, and the junction held 7 bases outside the gene matches. This CDR3 is 16 amino acids long. In DNA form, the CDR3 reads TGCGCCAGCAGCTTGGCCTCTAGCGGGATGATCTACGAGCAGTACTTC. This translates into CASSLASSGMIYEQYF.

The V gene is TRBV7-2, the J gene TRBJ2-1; D remains ambiguous. V was cut by 1 base and J by 3 bases, with 16 bases left in between. The CDR3 length is 17 residues. Germline CDR1 and CDR2: SGHTA and FQGNSA. The CDR3, as DNA: TGTGCCAGCAGCTTAGTACTGTCACAGCTTCTCTACAATGAGCAGTTCTTC. Its protein product is CASSLVLSQLLYNEQFF.